This T cell receptor beta chain was captured by sequencing in a study of T cell changes during pregnancy in multiple sclerosis (dated by TCRdb to between 2019 and 2020). Background on the whole study: The study examined how the T cell repertoire changed over the course of pregnancy in women with multiple sclerosis.

Library prep was done by the immunoSEQ multiplex PCR assay. TCRdb carries this immuneACCESS record with in-frame sequences only. Its versions omit some clonotypes, under half of them owing to an unresolved V gene in the studies checked, with the rest unexplained. This sample lists about 44,000 clones; 80% to 90% were detected once. The ten largest account for approximately 1.1% of the sample. In regard to this clone: Its antigen remains unidentified. Base qualities are missing; no much larger clone stands one base away.

According to the germline V gene, CDR1 reads MDHEN and CDR2 reads SYDVKM. Trimming removed 5 bases from V and 5 bases from J, leaving 12 bases between the germline ends. Counted from cysteine to phenylalanine, this CDR3 has 13 amino acids. The retained sequence is limited to the CDR3, 39 bases, with the frame set at the first base. This TCR derives from a female donor with multiple sclerosis, enrolled in a pregnancy study. The material sequenced was CD4+ T cells from peripheral blood mononuclear cells, taken after pregnancy. Here the chain combines TRBV28 and TRBJ2-5, with the D gene not confidently named. The DNA sequence follows: TGTGCCAGCAGTCTGACGGCGCGGGAGACCCAGTACTTC. Translated, this is CASSLTARETQYF.